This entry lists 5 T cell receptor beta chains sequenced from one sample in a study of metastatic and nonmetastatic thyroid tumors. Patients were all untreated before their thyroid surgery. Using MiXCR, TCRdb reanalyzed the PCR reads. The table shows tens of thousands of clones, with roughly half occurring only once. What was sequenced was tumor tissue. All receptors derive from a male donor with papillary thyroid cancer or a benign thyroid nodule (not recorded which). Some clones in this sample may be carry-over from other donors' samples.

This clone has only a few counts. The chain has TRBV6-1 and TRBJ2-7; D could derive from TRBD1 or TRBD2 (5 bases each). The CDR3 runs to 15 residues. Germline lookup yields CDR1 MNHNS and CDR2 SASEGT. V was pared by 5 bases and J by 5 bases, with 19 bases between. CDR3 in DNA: TGTGCCAGCAGTAGATCCGGGACCCTAGGAGACGAGCAGTACTTC. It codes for CASSRSGTLGDEQYF.

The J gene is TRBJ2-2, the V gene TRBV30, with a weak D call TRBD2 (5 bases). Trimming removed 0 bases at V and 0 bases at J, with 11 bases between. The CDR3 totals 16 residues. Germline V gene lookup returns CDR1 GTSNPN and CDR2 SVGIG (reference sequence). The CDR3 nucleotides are TGTGCCTGGAGTGTCTTGGGTAGCGCGAACACCGGGGAGCTGTTTTTT. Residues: CAWSVLGSANTGELFF.

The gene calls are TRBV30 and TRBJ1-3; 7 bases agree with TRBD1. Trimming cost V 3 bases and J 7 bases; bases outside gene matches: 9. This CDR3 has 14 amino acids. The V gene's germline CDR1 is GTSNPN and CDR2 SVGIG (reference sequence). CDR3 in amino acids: CAWRPQGVMNTIYF. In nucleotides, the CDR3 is TGTGCCTGGAGGCCCCAGGGGGTAATGAACACCATATATTTT.

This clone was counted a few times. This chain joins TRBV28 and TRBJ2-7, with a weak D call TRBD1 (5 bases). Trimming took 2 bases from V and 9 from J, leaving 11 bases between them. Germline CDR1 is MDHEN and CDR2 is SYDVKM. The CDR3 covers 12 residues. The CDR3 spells CASSLSKGMQYF. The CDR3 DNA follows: TGTGCCAGCAGTTTAAGTAAGGGGATGCAGTACTTC.

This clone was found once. The CDR3 region is CASSLVPSGNTGELFF. The DNA of the CDR3 is TGTGCCAGCAGCTTAGTGCCCAGCGGGAACACCGGGGAGCTGTTTTTT. J is TRBJ2-2 and V is TRBV7-2, with D maybe TRBD2 (5 bases). CDR1 and CDR2 from the germline V gene are SGHTA and FQGNSA. Trimming cost V 1 base and J 1 base, with 10 bases left between them. The CDR3 totals 16 residues.